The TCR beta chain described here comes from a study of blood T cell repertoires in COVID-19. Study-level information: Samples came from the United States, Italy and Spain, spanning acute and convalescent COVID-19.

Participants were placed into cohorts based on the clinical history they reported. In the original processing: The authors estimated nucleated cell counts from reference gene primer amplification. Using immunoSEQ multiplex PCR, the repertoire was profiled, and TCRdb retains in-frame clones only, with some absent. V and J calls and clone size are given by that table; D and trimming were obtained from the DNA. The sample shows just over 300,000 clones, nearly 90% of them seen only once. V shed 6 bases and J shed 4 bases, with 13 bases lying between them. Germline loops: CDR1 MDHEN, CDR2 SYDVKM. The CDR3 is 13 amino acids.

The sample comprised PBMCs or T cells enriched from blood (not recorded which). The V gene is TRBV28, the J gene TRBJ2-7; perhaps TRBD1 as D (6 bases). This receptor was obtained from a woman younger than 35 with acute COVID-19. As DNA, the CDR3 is TGTGCCAGCAGCTTCGGACAGCCTTACGAGCAGTACTTC. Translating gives CASSFGQPYEQYF.